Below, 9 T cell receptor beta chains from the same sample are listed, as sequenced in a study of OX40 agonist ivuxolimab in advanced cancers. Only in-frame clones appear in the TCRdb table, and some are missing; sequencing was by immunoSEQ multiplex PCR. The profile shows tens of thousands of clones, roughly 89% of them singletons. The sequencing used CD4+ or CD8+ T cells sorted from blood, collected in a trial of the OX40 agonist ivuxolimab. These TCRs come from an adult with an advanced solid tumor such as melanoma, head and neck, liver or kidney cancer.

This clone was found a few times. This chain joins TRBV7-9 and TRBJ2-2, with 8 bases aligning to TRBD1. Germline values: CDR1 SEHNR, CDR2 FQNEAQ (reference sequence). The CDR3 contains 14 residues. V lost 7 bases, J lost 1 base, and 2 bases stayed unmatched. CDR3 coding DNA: TGTGCCAGCAACGGACAGGGGAACACCGGGGAGCTGTTTTTT. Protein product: CASNGQGNTGELFF.

The CDR3 DNA follows: TGTGCCCCCGGACAGGACACGAACACTGAAGCTTTCTTT. This sequence encodes CAPGQDTNTEAFF. The chain couples TRBV6-1 to TRBJ1-1; TRBD1 matches at 7 bases. From germline, CDR1 is MNHNS and CDR2 SASEGT. This CDR3 contains 13 residues. The trim removed 11 bases at V and 1 base at J, leaving 7 bases unmatched.

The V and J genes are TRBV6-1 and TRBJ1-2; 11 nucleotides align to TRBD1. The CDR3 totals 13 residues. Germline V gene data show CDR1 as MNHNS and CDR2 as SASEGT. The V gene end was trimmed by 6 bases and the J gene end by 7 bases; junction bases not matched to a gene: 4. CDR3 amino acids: CASSRDRGIGYTF. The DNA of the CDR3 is TGTGCCAGCAGCAGGGACAGGGGGATTGGCTACACCTTC.

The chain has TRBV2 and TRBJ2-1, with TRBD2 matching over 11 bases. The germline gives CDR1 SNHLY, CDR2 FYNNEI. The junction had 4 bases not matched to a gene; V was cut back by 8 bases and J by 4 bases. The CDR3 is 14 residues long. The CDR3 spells CASRGTSGYNEQFF. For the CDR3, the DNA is TGTGCCAGCCGTGGGACTAGCGGTTACAATGAGCAGTTCTTC.

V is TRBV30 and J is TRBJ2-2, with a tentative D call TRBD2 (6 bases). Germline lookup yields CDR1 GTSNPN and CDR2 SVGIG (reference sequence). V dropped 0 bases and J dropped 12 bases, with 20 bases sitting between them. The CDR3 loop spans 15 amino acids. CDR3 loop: CAWSVGSSDLGKLFF. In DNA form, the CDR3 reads TGTGCCTGGAGTGTAGGTTCTAGCGACCTAGGGAAGCTGTTTTTT.

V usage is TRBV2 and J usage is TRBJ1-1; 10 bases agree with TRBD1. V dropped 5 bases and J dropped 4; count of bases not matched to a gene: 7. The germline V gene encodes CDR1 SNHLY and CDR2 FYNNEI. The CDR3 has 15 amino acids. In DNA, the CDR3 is TGTGCCAGCAGTCCGCGCCGGACAGGGGGCACTGAAGCTTTCTTT. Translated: CASSPRRTGGTEAFF.

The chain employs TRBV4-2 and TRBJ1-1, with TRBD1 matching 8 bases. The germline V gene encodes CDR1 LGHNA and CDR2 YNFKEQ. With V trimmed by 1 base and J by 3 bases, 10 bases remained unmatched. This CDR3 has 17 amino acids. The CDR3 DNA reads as TGTGCCAGCAGCCAAGTTGCAGGGGGCGCGAGGCACACTGAAGCTTTCTTT. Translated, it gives CASSQVAGGARHTEAFF.

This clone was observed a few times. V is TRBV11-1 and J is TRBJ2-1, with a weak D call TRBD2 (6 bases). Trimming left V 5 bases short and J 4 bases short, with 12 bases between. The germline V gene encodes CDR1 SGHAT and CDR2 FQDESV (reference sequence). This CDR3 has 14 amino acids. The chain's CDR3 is CASSLGTLYNEQFF. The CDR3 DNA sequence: TGTGCCAGCAGCCTGGGGACTCTTTACAATGAGCAGTTCTTC.

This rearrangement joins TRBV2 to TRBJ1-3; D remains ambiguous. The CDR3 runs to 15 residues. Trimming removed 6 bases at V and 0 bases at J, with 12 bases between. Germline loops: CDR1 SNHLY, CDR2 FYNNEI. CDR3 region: CASRPTGSSGNTIYF. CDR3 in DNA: TGTGCCAGCAGACCGACCGGTTCCTCTGGAAACACCATATATTTT.